This T cell receptor beta chain was recorded in a study of shared clonotypes between healthy human individuals. The method was immunoSEQ multiplex PCR; TCRdb's version includes in-frame clones alone and lacks a portion of them. The sample contains millions of clones, about 92% of which appear only once. Per germline, CDR1 SGHVS and CDR2 FQNEAQ. The CDR3 spans 16 residues. V shed 5 bases and J shed 2 bases, with 19 bases lying between them. Only CD45RO-negative cells positively selected for CCR7 counted as naive CD8 cells, so terminally differentiated effector memory CD45RA+ cells were excluded. The sequenced sample consisted of naive CD8+ T cells from PBMCs. The genes are TRBV7-8 and TRBJ2-7, with a weak D call TRBD1 (5 bases). The TCR comes from a man between 18 and 35 years old in good health. Some clones in this sample may be carry-over from other donors' samples. The CDR3 nucleotides read TGTGCCAGCAGCACAAAACAGGCCCGGGTAACCTACGAGCAGTACTTC. This encodes CASSTKQARVTYEQYF.